This T cell receptor beta chain was observed in a study of T cell repertoires in ileal Crohn's disease (dated by TCRdb to about 2019). With respect to the entire study: At the time of surgery, about a third of patients were active smokers, and the median duration of disease was about 8.5 years. Biopsies taken from the inflamed portion of the ileum in the surgical resection specimen were designated as M0 samples. All patients had surgery for a complication: stricturing disease in around 61% and penetrating disease in 39%. Around 550 nanograms of biopsy DNA per sample were submitted for commercial TCRB immunosequencing. About half of the patients received postoperative therapy: roughly 10 received thiopurines and around 20 received anti-TNF agents. Running in parallel with the study was a multicentre cohort set up to find predictors of early endoscopic recurrence following ileocolonic resection. TCR repertoire analysis was performed in 45 to 65 Crohn's disease patients drawn from a prospective multicentre cohort. A Rutgeerts score higher than i0 was the definition used for endoscopic postoperative recurrence. A total of about 150 mucosal samples from approximately 57 patients were sequenced, with samples obtained at several locations on the surgical specimen and at postoperative endoscopy. Points the paper makes about the study in general: Endoscopic recurrence was linked to a higher percentage of high-frequency clones at surgery, and recurrence occurred in every patient whose clonality exceeded 26.8% (18/57). Compared with non-smokers, patients who were active smokers at surgery showed a significantly higher proportion of clonal expansions (approximately 28% vs 17%, p=0.02). Compared with CD4 T cells, sorted CD8 T cells held more high-frequency clones, which suggests that the mucosal expansions were mostly CD8. Only a subgroup of patients, of unstated size, had their mucosal CD4 and CD8 T cells sorted and sequenced.

In the paper's terms, the time point label means: inflamed ileum from the surgical specimen. Eligible patients were adults with ileal or ileocolonic Crohn's disease who had an indication for ileocolonic resection. Whole ileal mucosal biopsies were kept frozen at -80 degrees C prior to DNA extraction. Genomic DNA was extracted from frozen whole biopsies with a TRizol-based method and quantified on a NanoDrop 2000 spectrophotometer. Of note for this clone: The specificity of this receptor is unknown. No much larger clone exists at a distance of one base, and base qualities are not known.

V is pared back by 4 bases and J by 9 bases, with 13 bases lying between the germline termini. CDR1 and CDR2 (SGHAT, FQNNGV) derive from the germline V gene. The CDR3 measures 13 amino acids from cysteine to phenylalanine. Only the CDR3 part of the read is kept: 39 bases, read in frame from the first base. Library method: the immunoSEQ multiplex PCR assay. Adaptive Biotechnology amplified CDR3 regions from genomic DNA with a two-step multiplex PCR that controlled for amplification bias. Primers for every V and J gene segment were used in the first PCR, and barcodes and Illumina adapters were added in the second PCR. CDR3 libraries were sequenced using an Illumina instrument. For the original study's pipeline: Vendor-provided pipelines were combined with custom analysis of raw data in R/Bioconductor under R version 3.3.0. Clonality, ranging from 0 to 1, was calculated as the inverse of the normalised Shannon entropy of all productive clones. High-frequency clones were defined as the share of the repertoire taken up by the top 100 clones, keeping only clones that passed a 95% confidence test. Overlap between samples was measured with the Morisita-Horn index, while repertoire diversity was measured with the Simpson index. TCRdb's version of the immuneACCESS table is confined to in-frame rearrangements and falls short of the full clone set. An unresolved V gene accounts for under half of the shortfall where checked; the remainder is of unknown origin. That table is the source of V, J and clone size, and D and trimming were worked out from the DNA. The sample table shows about 1,900 clones, and 65% to 90% are seen once. The top ten clones comprise roughly 18% of the sample.

This receptor was identified in an adult with Crohn's disease. The sequenced material came from ileal tissue. Recombination connected TRBV11-2 to TRBJ2-4, with a weak D call of TRBD1 (5 bases match). The CDR3 region: CASSSGHWGIQYF. Here is the DNA: TGTGCCAGCAGCTCCGGACATTGGGGCATTCAGTACTTC.